This T cell receptor (beta chain) was found in a study of blood T cell repertoires in COVID-19. Study in general: The United States, Italy and Spain supplied acute and convalescent COVID-19 samples. In each case, the material was cDNA or gDNA derived from T cells, B-cell-depleted T cells, or PBMCs.

Original data processing: The assay estimated nucleated cells by amplifying reference gene primers. The repertoire was sequenced with immunoSEQ multiplex PCR; TCRdb's copy has only in-frame clones and lacks some. V, J and clone size derive from that table, while D and trimming were established from the DNA sequence. The sample holds about 250,000 clones, roughly nine tenths seen once. The CDR3 sequence is 14 residues long. V was pared by 3 bases and J by 6 bases, with 7 bases of the junction left unmatched. CDR1 and CDR2 from the germline V gene are GTSNPN and SVGIG (reference sequence). The rearrangement uses TRBV30 and TRBJ1-5; 8 nucleotides line up with TRBD1. The origin of this receptor is a woman between 40 and 55 years old who had recovered from COVID-19. The sample comprised peripheral blood. The CDR3 coding sequence is TGTGCCTGGAGCCAACAGGGGGGGGGTCAGCCCCAGCATTTT. It yields the protein CAWSQQGGGQPQHF.